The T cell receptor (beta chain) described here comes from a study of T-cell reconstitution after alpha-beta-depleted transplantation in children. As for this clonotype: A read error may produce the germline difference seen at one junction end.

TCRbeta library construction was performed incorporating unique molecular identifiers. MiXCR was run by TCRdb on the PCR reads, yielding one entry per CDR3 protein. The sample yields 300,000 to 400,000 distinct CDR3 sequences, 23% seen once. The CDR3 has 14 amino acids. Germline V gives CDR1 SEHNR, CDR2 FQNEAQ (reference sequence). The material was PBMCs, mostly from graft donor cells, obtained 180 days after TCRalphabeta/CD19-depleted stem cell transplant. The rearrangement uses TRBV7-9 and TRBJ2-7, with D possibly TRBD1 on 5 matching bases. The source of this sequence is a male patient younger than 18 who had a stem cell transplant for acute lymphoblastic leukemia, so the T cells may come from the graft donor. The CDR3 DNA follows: TGTGACAGCAGCTTGTCGCCAGGGAACTACGAGCAGTACTTC. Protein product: CDSSLSPGNYEQYF.